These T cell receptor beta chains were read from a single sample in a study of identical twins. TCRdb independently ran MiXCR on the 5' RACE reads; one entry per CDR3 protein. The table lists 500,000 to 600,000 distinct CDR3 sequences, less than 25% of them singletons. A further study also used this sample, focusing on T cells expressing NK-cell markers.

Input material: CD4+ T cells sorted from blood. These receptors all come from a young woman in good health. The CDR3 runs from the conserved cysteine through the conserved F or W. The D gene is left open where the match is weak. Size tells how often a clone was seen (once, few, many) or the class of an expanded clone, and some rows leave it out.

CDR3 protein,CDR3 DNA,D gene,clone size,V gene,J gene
CSALPLGRYAGNTIYF,TGCAGTGCTCTCCCTCTTGGCCGCTACGCTGGAAACACCATATATTTT,NA,few,TRBV20-1,TRBJ1-3
CSARQGAFEQYF,TGCAGTGCTCGACAGGGGGCTTTTGAGCAGTACTTC,TRBD1,NA,TRBV20-1,TRBJ2-7
CASNQGLYGYTF,TGTGCCAGCAACCAGGGGCTTTATGGCTACACCTTC,NA,NA,TRBV6-5,TRBJ1-2
CSARVLWDTQYF,TGCAGTGCTAGGGTCTTATGGGATACGCAGTATTTT,NA,NA,TRBV20-1,TRBJ2-3
CASSYLGREPQHF,TGTGCCAGCAGTTACTTGGGCAGGGAGCCCCAGCATTTT,NA,few,TRBV6-5,TRBJ1-5
CASSLGQGVTGELFF,TGTGCCAGCAGCCTCGGACAGGGGGTCACCGGGGAGCTGTTTTTT,TRBD1,many,TRBV7-9,TRBJ2-2
CASSLGAGTSGSGRETQYF,TGTGCCAGCAGCCTGGGAGCCGGGACTAGCGGGTCTGGGCGAGAGACCCAGTACTTC,TRBD2,NA,TRBV11-1,TRBJ2-5
CSASRQAVTDTQYF,TGCAGTGCTTCCCGACAAGCGGTCACAGATACGCAGTATTTT,NA,NA,TRBV20-1,TRBJ2-3
CASSNLGQESYNEQFF,TGTGCCAGCAGCAACCTCGGACAGGAGTCCTACAATGAGCAGTTCTTC,TRBD1,few,TRBV12-3/TRBV12-4,TRBJ2-1
CASRQRDQINYGYTF,TGTGCCAGCAGACAGCGTGACCAGATTAACTATGGCTACACCTTC,NA,few,TRBV6-1,TRBJ1-2
CASSVDRKNIQYF,TGTGCCAGCAGCGTGGACAGGAAAAACATTCAGTACTTC,TRBD1,NA,TRBV7-2,TRBJ2-4
CSARDRVRGTDTQYF,TGCAGTGCTAGGGACAGGGTGCGGGGCACAGATACGCAGTATTTT,TRBD1,few,TRBV20-1,TRBJ2-3
CASRSPAPQEAETQYF,TGCGCCAGCAGATCACCGGCCCCGCAGGAGGCAGAGACCCAGTACTTC,NA,NA,TRBV10-2,TRBJ2-5
CASSDRGGVVSEQFF,TGTGCCAGCAGTGACCGCGGGGGGGTGGTTAGTGAGCAGTTCTTC,TRBD2,NA,TRBV6-4,TRBJ2-1